This T cell receptor (beta chain) was found in a study of blood T cell repertoires in COVID-19. The CDR3 runs to 16 residues. Germline V lookup: CDR1 LGHDT, CDR2 YNNKEL (reference sequence). V gave up 4 bases and J gave up 2 bases; unmatched junction bases: 4. The table came from immunoSEQ multiplex PCR; TCRdb's copy has only in-frame clones and leaves some out. There are roughly 270,000 clones in the sample; approximately 81% occur only once, and 2.5% to 3% lies in the top ten. The origin of this receptor is a woman between 45 and 60 years old who had recovered from COVID-19. Source material: PBMCs or T cells enriched from blood (not recorded which). The chain uses TRBV3-1 (or the pseudogene TRBV3-2) and TRBJ2-2, with TRBD2 matching 10 bases. CDR3 sequence (DNA): TGTGCCAGCAGCCTCGGGACTAGCGACAACACCGGGGAGCTGTTTTTT. Its translation is CASSLGTSDNTGELFF.